These 24 T cell receptor beta chains came from one sample sequenced in a study of early T cells in non-severe SARS-CoV-2 infection. TCRdb analysed the 5' RACE reads with MiXCR anew, one entry per CDR3 protein. This sample has around 60,000 distinct CDR3 sequences, with around 20% found just once. Sequenced here: whole blood, sampled at baseline. All receptors come from an adult who was a healthcare worker with PCR-confirmed SARS-CoV-2 infection or an uninfected control (not recorded which).

The chain recombines TRBV14 with TRBJ1-1; 8 positions match TRBD1. CDR1 is SGHDN and CDR2 is FVKESK in the germline V gene. Unmatched junction bases numbered 7, after V lost 4 bases and J lost 3 bases. The CDR3 has 15 amino acids. In DNA, the CDR3 is TGTGCCAGCAGCCGGGTCAGGGGGCCATACACTGAAGCTTTCTTT. Protein: CASSRVRGPYTEAFF.

The genes are TRBV10-3 and TRBJ2-5, with 11 bases that match TRBD2. There are 14 residues in the CDR3. Unmatched junction bases numbered 5, after V lost 10 bases and J lost 1 base. The germline CDR1 and CDR2 sequences are ENHRY and SYGVKD. The CDR3 bases are TGTGCCACCTTTAGCGGGGGGGCCCAAGAGACCCAGTACTTC. Protein product: CATFSGGAQETQYF.

This clonotype was seen only a few times. The chain has TRBV10-3 and TRBJ2-5, with TRBD1 matching 7 bases. The CDR3 spans 16 residues. The V and J ends lost 4 bases and 4 bases, in that order; junction bases with no gene match: 12. CDR1 ENHRY and CDR2 SYGVKD come from the germline V gene. This CDR3 is CAISGATAGGRETQYF. The CDR3 nucleotides read TGTGCCATCAGTGGGGCGACGGCAGGGGGACGAGAGACCCAGTACTTC.

The chain combines TRBV12-3 or TRBV12-4 with TRBJ1-2, with D maybe TRBD1 (5 bases). V lost 6 bases and J 8 bases, leaving 13 bases between the germline ends. The CDR3 loop spans 12 amino acids. The CDR3 sequence: CASSRSGGGYTF. For the CDR3, the DNA is TGTGCCAGCAGCCGATCCGGGGGGGGCTACACCTTC.

J is TRBJ2-6 and V is TRBV7-3; D unclear. Germline loops: CDR1 SGHTA, CDR2 FQGTGA. Deletions cut 3 bases from V and 1 base from J, with 7 bases between. This CDR3 is 15 amino acids long. CDR3 bases: TGTGCCAGCAGCTTGGGCGCGTCTGGGGCCAACGTCCTGACTTTC. Its protein product is CASSLGASGANVLTF.

This clonotype showed up just a few times. The chain couples TRBV27 to TRBJ2-1, with D tentatively TRBD1 (6 bases). CDR1 MNHEY and CDR2 SMNVEV come from the germline V gene (reference sequence). The CDR3 covers 15 residues. Trimming removed 6 bases from V and 0 bases from J, with 12 bases in between. CDR3 nucleotide sequence: TGTGCCAGCAGCTGGACAGACCCCTCCTACAATGAGCAGTTCTTC. This translates into CASSWTDPSYNEQFF.

J is TRBJ2-5 and V is TRBV7-9; the D gene could be TRBD1 or TRBD2 (5 bases each). The V end lost 7 bases, the J end lost 3 bases, and 15 bases lay between the germline ends. CDR3 size: 14 residues. Germline CDR1 is SEHNR and CDR2 is FQNEAQ (reference sequence). The CDR3 protein is CASKGPRIEETQYF. The CDR3 bases are TGTGCCAGCAAGGGACCGAGGATCGAAGAGACCCAGTACTTC.

This clonotype has only a few counts. This sequence joins TRBV20-1 and TRBJ1-2; no firm D call. Germline values: CDR1 DFQATT, CDR2 SNEGSKA (reference sequence). The V end lost 3 bases, the J end lost 0 bases, and 11 bases lay between the germline ends. This CDR3 contains 14 residues. The DNA of the CDR3 is TGCAGTGCTAGGCCCCCAAATACTAACTATGGCTACACCTTC. This translates into CSARPPNTNYGYTF.

This sequence joins TRBV19 and TRBJ1-2, with D unresolved. CDR3 length: 12 amino acids. Trimming cost V 3 bases and J 6 bases, with 8 bases left between them. The V gene's germline CDR1 is LNHDA and CDR2 SQIVND (reference sequence). DNA for the CDR3: TGTGCCAGTAGTATCTACGAGGATGGCTACACCTTC. Amino acids: CASSIYEDGYTF.

The chain uses TRBV20-1 and TRBJ1-6, with D possibly being TRBD1 (5 bases). CDR1 DFQATT and CDR2 SNEGSKA come from the germline V gene (reference sequence). The CDR3 runs to 13 residues. Trimming removed 4 bases at V and 10 bases at J, with 14 bases between. CDR3 sequence reads: CSATGSRSSPLHF. CDR3 in DNA: TGCAGTGCTACAGGGTCACGGAGCTCACCCCTCCACTTT.

This clonotype was observed a single time. V is TRBV5-1 and J is TRBJ2-2; D tentatively fits TRBD1 or TRBD2 (6 bases each). The CDR3 is 15 amino acids. Germline lookup yields CDR1 SGHRS and CDR2 YFSETQ. For the CDR3, the DNA is TGCACCACCAAAACGGGGGCAACTACCAGCGGGGAGCTGTTTTTT. It encodes CTTKTGATTSGELFF.

This clonotype was seen at least ten times. The chain has TRBV7-9 and TRBJ2-1; no firm D call. Per germline, CDR1 SEHNR and CDR2 FQNEAQ (reference sequence). CDR3 length: 12 residues. The V and J ends lost 5 bases and 5 bases respectively, with 7 bases between them. The CDR3 loop is CASSPLDNEQFF. CDR3 nucleotides: TGTGCCAGCAGCCCGTTAGACAATGAGCAGTTCTTC. Full variable domain (remainder filled in from reference TRBV7-9 and TRBJ2-1): DTGVSQNPRHKITKRGQNVTFRCDPISEHNRLYWYRQTLGQGPEFLTYFQNEAQLEKSRLLSDRFSAERPKGSFSTLEIQRTEQGDSAMYLCASSPLDNEQFFGPGTRLTVL.

This clonotype was counted only a few times. This chain connects TRBV6-6 to TRBJ1-4; D gene ambiguous. CDR3 length: 13 amino acids. The germline gives CDR1 MNHNY, CDR2 SVGAGI (reference sequence). Trimming took 7 bases from V and 7 from J, leaving 13 bases between them. Here the CDR3 reads CASNRAAGEKLFF. CDR3 sequence (DNA): TGTGCCAGCAATAGGGCCGCGGGTGAAAAACTGTTTTTT.

This clonotype came up a few times. This sequence joins TRBV6-1 and TRBJ2-1; TRBD1 matches 8 bases. The ends lost 5 bases at V and 7 bases at J; junction bases unmatched: 7. The CDR3 is made up of 14 amino acids. The V gene's germline CDR1 is MNHNS and CDR2 SASEGT. The CDR3, as DNA: TGTGCCAGCAGTACCCGGACAGGGTCAAATGAGCAGTTCTTC. Its translation is CASSTRTGSNEQFF.

This chain joins TRBV7-9 and TRBJ2-2; unclear D gene. CDR3 length: 15 amino acids. The V gene lost 5 bases and the J gene lost 6 bases, with 16 bases spanning the gap. Germline CDR1 and CDR2: SEHNR and FQNEAQ (reference sequence). The CDR3 DNA follows: TGTGCCAGCAGCGTCCAAGAGCGTAACGCCGGGGAGCTGTTTTTT. This encodes CASSVQERNAGELFF.

This clonotype was counted at least ten times. The gene calls are TRBV7-8 and TRBJ2-5; D unresolved. Germline CDR1 SGHVS, CDR2 FQNEAQ. The CDR3 length is 14 residues. The V and J ends lost 6 bases and 0 bases respectively, with 11 bases between them. The CDR3 DNA follows: TGTGCCAGCAGGGCCAGGTGGGACCAAGAGACCCAGTACTTC. It is translated as CASRARWDQETQYF.

This clonotype was observed a handful of times. This sequence joins TRBV5-1 and TRBJ2-2, with 11 bases that match TRBD2. The CDR3 loop spans 17 amino acids. The V gene's germline CDR1 is SGHRS and CDR2 YFSETQ. Losses at the gene ends were 4 bases for V and 1 base for J; bases not matched to a gene: 6. In DNA form, the CDR3 reads TGCGCCAGCAGCCCGGCCGGACTAGCGGGGAACACCGGGGAGCTGTTTTTT. This codes for CASSPAGLAGNTGELFF.

The sample holds a few counts of this clonotype. This chain uses TRBV20-1 with TRBJ2-5; 7 bases map to TRBD2. The V segment lost 5 bases and the J segment 2 bases; nucleotides outside the gene matches: 8. This CDR3 has 14 residues. Germline V CDR1 and CDR2: DFQATT, SNEGSKA (reference sequence). The CDR3 nucleotides read TGCAGTGCTCCCCCCGGGCGGGGGCAAGAGACCCAGTACTTC. Its protein product is CSAPPGRGQETQYF.

The chain couples TRBV5-1 to TRBJ2-3; D gene ambiguous. Trimming removed 3 bases at V and 2 bases at J, with 13 bases between. Germline-derived CDR1 and CDR2 are SGHRS and YFSETQ. CDR3 length equals 15 residues. The CDR3 DNA reads as TGCGCCAGCAGCTCGGCTTCTGGGTTCACAGATACGCAGTATTTT. This codes for CASSSASGFTDTQYF. The entire variable domain, with the rest obtained from reference TRBV5-1 and TRBJ2-3, is as follows: KAGVTQTPRYLIKTRGQQVTLSCSPISGHRSVSWYQQTPGQGLQFLFEYFSETQRNKGNFPGRFSGRQFSNSRSEMNVSTLELGDSALYLCASSSASGFTDTQYFGPGTRLTVL.

In this sample, this clonotype turned up a few times. The chain combines TRBV29-1 with TRBJ2-1; D ambiguous. The CDR3 covers 11 residues. V was pared by 4 bases and J by 7 bases, with 8 bases between. Per the germline V gene, CDR1 is SQVTM and CDR2 is ANQGSEA. CDR3 protein: CSVGAINEQFF. The CDR3, as DNA: TGCAGCGTTGGAGCAATTAATGAGCAGTTCTTC.

This clonotype turned up a few times. The chain employs TRBV6-6 and TRBJ1-3; no clear D. The CDR3 length is 12 residues. V was pared by 8 bases and J by 4 bases, with 9 bases between. CDR1 and CDR2 (germline): MNHNY, SVGAGI (reference sequence). The CDR3 sequence: CASSTTGNTIYF. The DNA for the CDR3 is TGTGCCAGCTCCACAACAGGAAACACCATATATTTT.

This clonotype was recorded only once. This could be a read error, since a much larger clone is one nucleotide away. The J gene is TRBJ1-5, the V gene TRBV12-3 or TRBV12-4; D not certain. This CDR3 has 13 amino acids. V dropped 1 base and J dropped 0 bases, with 1 base sitting between them. The CDR3 here is CASSLDSNQPQHF. The CDR3 DNA sequence: TGTGCCAGCAGTTTAGATAGCAATCAGCCCCAGCATTTT.

The chain is built from TRBV10-2 and TRBJ1-4; no reliable D call. CDR1 is WSHSY, CDR2 SAAADI, per germline. The CDR3 has 14 residues. V was shortened by 3 bases and J by 3 bases, with 8 bases between the two germline ends. In DNA, the CDR3 is TGCGCCAGCAGTGACACAGCACCTAATGAAAAACTGTTTTTT. Its translation: CASSDTAPNEKLFF.

This clonotype has a handful of counts. J is TRBJ2-1 and V is TRBV6-2 or TRBV6-3; 10 bases map to TRBD2. The CDR3 loop spans 16 amino acids. Germline CDR1 and CDR2: MNHEY and SVGEGT. V dropped 0 bases and J dropped 6; count of bases not matched to a gene: 5. The CDR3 region is CASSYSQRGGTNEQFF. The CDR3 DNA sequence: TGTGCCAGCAGTTACTCCCAGCGGGGGGGCACCAATGAGCAGTTCTTC.